These T cell receptor beta chains were read from a single sample in a study of shared clonotypes between healthy human individuals. Clones were sequenced by immunoSEQ multiplex PCR, and TCRdb holds only the in-frame ones, with some missing. Of 500,000 to 550,000 clones in the sample, 95% to 96% were seen once. Sequenced material: naive CD4+ T cells sorted from blood. Receptor source: a woman younger than 45 in good health. Both conserved end residues are part of each CDR3. D genes are given only for firm matches. Some rows have no size entry. The others give once, few or many, or a class for an expanded clone.

D gene	clone size	V gene	J gene	CDR3 protein	CDR3 DNA
TRBD1	.	TRBV9	TRBJ2-6	CASSVGQPGANVLTF	TGTGCCAGCAGCGTGGGACAGCCAGGGGCCAACGTCCTGACTTTC
.	.	TRBV6-5	TRBJ1-5	CASSYASGDQPQHF	TGTGCCAGCAGTTACGCCTCAGGGGACCAGCCCCAGCATTTT
.	.	TRBV28	TRBJ1-5	CASRSYGEGINQPQHF	TGTGCCAGCCGTTCGTACGGTGAGGGGATCAATCAGCCCCAGCATTTT
TRBD1	.	TRBV5-1	TRBJ2-4	CASSFQGTGGAKNIQYF	TGCGCCAGCAGCTTTCAGGGGACAGGGGGCGCCAAAAACATTCAGTACTTC
.	.	TRBV2	TRBJ2-5	CASTRGETQYF	TGTGCCAGCACTAGGGGTGAGACCCAGTACTTC
TRBD1	.	TRBV13	TRBJ2-5	CASSFRDSQETQYF	TGTGCCAGCAGCTTCCGGGACAGTCAAGAGACCCAGTACTTC
.	.	TRBV4-2	TRBJ1-1	CASSQDNRAGKNTEAFF	TGTGCCAGCAGCCAAGATAATCGCGCCGGGAAGAACACTGAAGCTTTCTTT
.	.	TRBV18	TRBJ2-7	CASSPNSYEQYF	TGTGCCAGCTCACCGAACTCCTACGAGCAGTACTTC
.	.	TRBV5-5	TRBJ1-1	CASSRGVLWTEAFF	TGTGCCAGCAGCCGCGGTGTACTATGGACTGAAGCTTTCTTT
.	.	TRBV6-5	TRBJ2-3	CASSTDRSSTDTQYF	TGTGCCAGCAGCACAGACAGATCCTCGACAGATACGCAGTATTTT
TRBD1	.	TRBV6-4	TRBJ1-5	CASRLTGDSNQPQHF	TGTGCCAGCAGACTAACAGGGGATAGCAATCAGCCCCAGCATTTT
.	.	TRBV5-1	TRBJ2-7	CASSSTRVGEQYF	TGCGCCAGCAGCAGTACTAGGGTCGGCGAGCAGTACTTC
.	.	TRBV6-5	TRBJ2-7	CASSGPRLGSYEQYF	TGTGCCAGCAGTGGGCCAAGACTAGGCTCCTACGAGCAGTACTTC
.	.	TRBV29-1	TRBJ1-5	CSVFTGSNQPQHF	TGCAGCGTCTTTACAGGGTCCAATCAGCCCCAGCATTTT
.	.	TRBV5-1	TRBJ2-1	CASSLPGPYNEQFF	TGCGCCAGCAGCTTGCCAGGCCCCTACAATGAGCAGTTCTTC
.	.	TRBV28	TRBJ2-7	CASSSSQRSSYEQYF	TGTGCCAGCAGTTCCAGCCAGCGGAGCTCCTACGAGCAGTACTTC
.	.	TRBV4-2	TRBJ2-1	CASSQESTFNEQFF	TGTGCCAGCAGCCAAGAGTCGACCTTCAATGAGCAGTTCTTC
.	.	TRBV5-8	TRBJ1-4	CASSLKENGRWPGAEKLFF	TGTGCCAGCAGCTTGAAAGAAAACGGTCGTTGGCCCGGGGCAGAAAAACTGTTTTTT
.	once	TRBV11-2	TRBJ1-1	CASSLNNGPEAFF	TGTGCCAGCAGCCTAAATAACGGCCCTGAAGCTTTCTTT
.	.	TRBV30	TRBJ2-7	CAWSLALEQYF	TGTGCCTGGAGTCTAGCGCTCGAGCAGTACTTC
TRBD1	.	TRBV18	TRBJ2-7	CASSPGTAAAEQYF	TGTGCCAGCTCACCAGGGACAGCGGCCGCCGAGCAGTACTTC
.	.	TRBV7-9	TRBJ1-3	CASSPLSFTPNPSGNTIYF	TGTGCCAGCAGCCCCCTCAGTTTCACTCCTAACCCCTCTGGAAACACCATATATTTT
.	.	TRBV5-1	TRBJ2-3	CASSFTGVSTDTQYF	TGCGCCAGCAGCTTCACGGGGGTTAGCACAGATACGCAGTATTTT
.	.	TRBV15	TRBJ1-2	CATSTHTSYGYTF	TGTGCCACCAGCACTCATACTAGCTATGGCTACACCTTC
TRBD2	.	TRBV27	TRBJ2-1	CASSPRRTSGSSHEQFF	TGTGCCAGCAGTCCCCGCCGGACTAGCGGGAGTTCCCATGAGCAGTTCTTC
.	.	TRBV6-5	TRBJ1-6	CASSAYADTDSPLHF	TGTGCCAGCAGTGCCTACGCGGACACAGATTCACCCCTCCACTTT
TRBD2	.	TRBV6-1	TRBJ2-1	CASTRTSGGYNEQFF	TGTGCCAGCACCAGGACTAGCGGAGGGTACAATGAGCAGTTCTTC
TRBD1	.	TRBV5-1	TRBJ1-5	CASSKDRGGNQPQHF	TGCGCCAGCAGCAAAGACAGGGGCGGCAATCAGCCCCAGCATTTT
.	.	TRBV7-9	TRBJ1-3	CASSPRDGGNTIYF	TGTGCCAGCAGCCCGCGCGATGGTGGAAACACCATATATTTT
.	.	TRBV19	TRBJ2-5	CASSIGTGSQETQYF	TGTGCCAGTAGTATAGGTACAGGCTCTCAAGAGACCCAGTACTTC
TRBD2	.	TRBV14	TRBJ2-7	CASSQRDPRRWTSEYYEQYF	TGTGCCAGCAGCCAGAGGGATCCGAGGCGGTGGACTAGCGAGTACTACGAGCAGTACTTC
TRBD2	.	TRBV12-5	TRBJ2-1	CASGLGTSGRAVEQFF	TGTGCTAGTGGTTTGGGGACTAGCGGGAGGGCCGTTGAGCAGTTCTTC
TRBD1	.	TRBV5-4	TRBJ2-3	CASSLGGQGYTDTQYF	TGTGCCAGCAGCTTGGGGGGACAGGGATACACAGATACGCAGTATTTT
.	.	TRBV29-1	TRBJ2-2	CSVKEQGLTGELFF	TGCAGCGTTAAAGAACAGGGTCTCACCGGGGAGCTGTTTTTT
TRBD1	.	TRBV28	TRBJ1-1	CASSSGQGHTEAFF	TGTGCCAGCAGTTCTGGACAGGGGCACACTGAAGCTTTCTTT
.	.	TRBV5-4	TRBJ1-2	CASSFRTTDSGYTF	TGTGCCAGCAGCTTTAGGACGACAGATAGCGGCTACACCTTC
TRBD2	.	TRBV11-2	TRBJ2-2	CASSRPGLVHTGELFF	TGTGCCAGCAGCCGGCCAGGACTAGTTCACACCGGGGAGCTGTTTTTT
.	.	TRBV6-1	TRBJ2-7	CASSERLPSGASYEQYF	TGTGCCAGCAGTGAACGACTGCCCTCCGGGGCGTCCTACGAGCAGTACTTC
TRBD1	.	TRBV2	TRBJ1-5	CASSGLTGGAQNQPQHF	TGTGCCAGCAGCGGGTTGACAGGGGGTGCCCAGAATCAGCCCCAGCATTTT
.	once	TRBV5-1	TRBJ1-4	CASSFGSATNEKLFF	TGCGCCAGCAGCTTCGGGAGCGCAACTAATGAAAAACTGTTTTTT
.	.	TRBV28	TRBJ1-6	CASTLLGDPGKALHF	TGTGCCAGCACTCTATTGGGCGACCCGGGTAAGGCCCTCCACTTT
.	.	TRBV15	TRBJ2-7	CATSRVRAGASYEQYF	TGTGCCACCAGCAGAGTCAGGGCGGGGGCGTCCTACGAGCAGTACTTC
.	.	TRBV21-1	TRBJ1-2	CASSKGARRNGYTF	TGTGCCAGCAGCAAAGGGGCACGTCGGAATGGCTACACCTTC
TRBD1	.	TRBV5-8	TRBJ2-5	CASSTKTGGGETQYF	TGTGCCAGCAGCACAAAGACAGGGGGCGGAGAGACCCAGTACTTC
.	.	TRBV21-1	TRBJ2-3	CASSKTGLPDTQYF	TGTGCCAGCAGCAAGACAGGGCTTCCAGATACGCAGTATTTT
TRBD2	.	TRBV9	TRBJ2-1	CASSVTPGLADRNEQFF	TGTGCCAGCAGCGTAACGCCAGGACTAGCGGACCGGAATGAGCAGTTCTTC
.	.	TRBV7-9	TRBJ1-5	CASSLASGRDQPQHF	TGTGCCAGCAGCTTAGCGAGTGGTAGAGATCAGCCCCAGCATTTT
TRBD2	.	TRBV28	TRBJ2-5	CASSLIGGSRQETQYF	TGTGCCAGCAGTTTAATAGGCGGGAGCCGACAAGAGACCCAGTACTTC
.	.	TRBV27	TRBJ1-1	CATRNRTMNTEAFF	TGTGCCACCAGAAATCGAACTATGAACACTGAAGCTTTCTTT
TRBD1	.	TRBV19	TRBJ1-4	CASTDRGEKLFF	TGTGCCAGCACGGACAGGGGTGAAAAACTGTTTTTT
.	.	TRBV28	TRBJ1-5	CASSSGTVSNQPQHF	TGTGCCAGCAGTTCCGGGACCGTTAGCAATCAGCCCCAGCATTTT
TRBD1	.	TRBV28	TRBJ2-1	CASSSPGQGYNEQFF	TGTGCCAGCAGTTCCCCGGGACAGGGGTACAATGAGCAGTTCTTC
.	.	TRBV5-5	TRBJ1-4	CASSPGATNEKLFF	TGTGCCAGCAGCCCCGGGGCAACTAATGAAAAACTGTTTTTT